Below, 30 T cell receptor beta chains from the same sample are listed, as sequenced in a study of neurological immune-mediated disorders. TCRdb used MiXCR to reprocess the 5' RACE reads, holding one entry per CDR3 protein. The sample contains tens of thousands of distinct CDR3 sequences, 4.8% of which appear only once. The sample comprised PBMCs. All receptors derive from a woman in her 70s with multiple sclerosis.

This clonotype was seen at least ten times. The chain couples TRBV5-1 to TRBJ2-7; 13 nucleotides match TRBD2. The CDR3 covers 15 residues. CDR1 is SGHRS, CDR2 YFSETQ, per germline. Losses at the gene ends were 4 bases for V and 5 bases for J; bases not matched to a gene: 6. Here the CDR3 reads CASSTGLAGDHEQYF. The CDR3 DNA reads TGCGCCAGCAGCACCGGACTAGCGGGAGACCACGAGCAGTACTTC.

This clonotype was counted ten times or more. V is TRBV15 and J is TRBJ1-5, with 8 bases identical to TRBD1. The CDR3 is 14 residues long. V lost 3 bases to trimming and J lost 6 bases; unmatched junction nucleotides: 4. From germline, CDR1 is LNHNV and CDR2 YYDKDF (reference sequence). The CDR3 region is CATSSQGAVQPQHF. The CDR3, as DNA: TGTGCCACCAGCAGTCAGGGGGCTGTTCAGCCCCAGCATTTT.

This clonotype was recorded many times. The chain employs TRBV6-5 and TRBJ2-7, with D hard to call. V dropped 6 bases and J dropped 6 bases, with 21 bases sitting between them. From germline, CDR1 is MNHEY and CDR2 SVGAGI. The CDR3 extends over 15 amino acids. CDR3 sequence: CASRLAKNFLGEQYF. The CDR3 nucleotides read TGTGCCAGCAGGCTCGCCAAAAACTTCCTAGGCGAGCAGTACTTC.

This clonotype was found many times. The chain couples TRBV9 to TRBJ1-2, with 8 bases identical to TRBD1. The germline gives CDR1 SGDLS, CDR2 YYNGEE. V gave up 0 bases and J gave up 8 bases; unmatched junction bases: 6. CDR3 length equals 14 residues. The CDR3 region has the DNA TGTGCCAGCAGCGTAGATGACAGGGGATGGGGCTACACCTTC. Amino acids: CASSVDDRGWGYTF.

Ten or more counts support this clonotype. This sequence joins TRBV20-1 and TRBJ2-3; perhaps TRBD2 as D (5 bases). The CDR3 totals 15 residues. Trimming took 2 bases from V and 2 from J, leaving 14 bases between them. Per the germline V gene, CDR1 is DFQATT and CDR2 is SNEGSKA (reference sequence). DNA for the CDR3: TGCAGTGCTAGATCGGCTGCAGACTACACAGATACGCAGTATTTT. Protein product: CSARSAADYTDTQYF.

This clonotype has a handful of counts. V usage is TRBV7-6 and J usage is TRBJ1-2, with D maybe TRBD1 (6 bases). The CDR3 has 15 amino acids. Germline V gives CDR1 SGHVS, CDR2 FNYEAQ. Trimming cost V 5 bases and J 4 bases, with 17 bases left between them. CDR3 amino acids: CASSPNTGRLYGYTF. The CDR3 bases are TGTGCCAGCAGCCCTAATACAGGGCGCCTCTATGGCTACACCTTC.

V gene TRBV12-3 or TRBV12-4 combines with J gene TRBJ1-2; no definite D call. The CDR3 loop spans 11 amino acids. Trimming removed 2 bases at V and 4 bases at J, with 2 bases between. This CDR3 reads CASSLLYGYTF. In DNA form, the CDR3 reads TGTGCCAGCAGTTTACTCTATGGCTACACCTTC.

This clonotype came up many times. The V call is TRBV5-1, the J call TRBJ2-3, with 10 bases lining up with TRBD2. The ends lost 9 bases at V and 0 bases at J; junction bases unmatched: 7. The CDR3 sequence is 15 residues long. CDR1 is SGHRS, CDR2 YFSETQ, per germline. This CDR3 is CATVPGLASTDTQYF. For the CDR3, the DNA is TGCGCCACCGTACCGGGACTAGCGAGCACAGATACGCAGTATTTT.

In its sample, this clonotype was seen many times. The rearrangement links TRBV6-5 to TRBJ2-2, with D possibly matching TRBD2 (6 bases). The V end was cut by 2 bases, the J end by 5 bases, with 15 bases between. The germline gives CDR1 MNHEY, CDR2 SVGAGI. The CDR3 loop spans 16 amino acids. The CDR3, as DNA: TGTGCCAGCAGTTACCGGGCTAGCGTATCGACCGGGGAGCTGTTTTTT. It specifies CASSYRASVSTGELFF.

This clonotype was observed at least ten times. This rearrangement joins TRBV5-1 to TRBJ2-1; possible D gene TRBD2, 5 bases. The CDR3 is 15 amino acids. The germline V gene has CDR1 SGHRS and CDR2 YFSETQ. Deletions cut 1 base from V and 5 bases from J, with 13 bases between. The CDR3 is CASSLTSGGHNEQFF. The CDR3, as DNA: TGCGCCAGCAGCTTGACTAGTGGTGGGCACAATGAGCAGTTCTTC. Full variable domain (outside the CDR3, taken from reference TRBV5-1 and TRBJ2-1): KAGVTQTPRYLIKTRGQQVTLSCSPISGHRSVSWYQQTPGQGLQFLFEYFSETQRNKGNFPGRFSGRQFSNSRSEMNVSTLELGDSALYLCASSLTSGGHNEQFFGPGTRLTVL.

This clonotype was seen repeatedly, ten times or more. The chain joins TRBV4-1 to TRBJ1-2; 8 bases agree with TRBD1. With V trimmed by 2 bases and J by 5 bases, 10 bases remained unmatched. Germline CDR1 and CDR2: MGHRA and YSYEKL. The CDR3 is 16 amino acids. CDR3 coding DNA: TGCGCCAGCAGCCAAAAAGGCACAGGGGGAGGGTATGGCTACACCTTC. Translated: CASSQKGTGGGYGYTF.

CDR3 loop: CASSFNYGGTEAFF. As DNA, the CDR3 is TGTGCCAGCAGTTTTAATTATGGCGGCACTGAAGCTTTCTTT. The gene calls are TRBV12-3 or TRBV12-4 and TRBJ1-1; no definite D call. Trimming cost V 3 bases and J 4 bases, with 12 bases left between them. The CDR3 extends over 14 amino acids.

This clonotype was found many times. The V call is TRBV7-2, the J call TRBJ2-7; D is perhaps TRBD2 (6 bases). This CDR3 comprises 13 residues. V shed 3 bases and J shed 0 bases, with 6 bases lying between them. Germline V CDR1 and CDR2: SGHTA, FQGNSA. The CDR3: CASSFGSSYEQYF. The CDR3 nucleotides read TGTGCCAGCAGCTTCGGGAGCTCCTACGAGCAGTACTTC.

This clonotype has at least ten counts. CDR3 in amino acids: CASSLAGGDNNEQFF. DNA for the CDR3: TGTGCCAGCAGCTTAGCGGGAGGGGATAACAATGAGCAGTTCTTC. This chain uses TRBV7-2 with TRBJ2-1; TRBD2 matches at 7 bases. V gave up 0 bases and J gave up 5 bases; unmatched junction bases: 4. This CDR3 spans 15 amino acids. Germline V gene lookup returns CDR1 SGHTA and CDR2 FQGNSA.

This clonotype was detected ten times or more. The V call is TRBV18, the J call TRBJ2-7; 7 bases match TRBD2. CDR1 is KGHSH and CDR2 is LQKENI in the germline V gene. The CDR3 extends over 15 amino acids. The junction had 11 bases not matched to a gene; V was cut back by 5 bases and J by 4 bases. The CDR3 region has the DNA TGTGCCAGCTCAACCAGTGGAGCGGGACCATACGAGCAGTACTTC. Its protein is CASSTSGAGPYEQYF.

This clonotype has a count of ten or more. The chain recombines TRBV7-2 with TRBJ2-5, with D perhaps TRBD2 (6 bases). The CDR3 contains 15 residues. V shed 3 bases and J shed 4 bases, with 15 bases lying between them. Per the germline V gene, CDR1 is SGHTA and CDR2 is FQGNSA. CDR3 DNA sequence: TGTGCCAGCAGCTTCCTATCGGGAGTTCTAGAGACCCAGTACTTC. Amino acid sequence: CASSFLSGVLETQYF. Together with reference TRBV7-2 and TRBJ2-5, the CDR3 gives the full variable domain: GAGVSQSPSNKVTEKGKDVELRCDPISGHTALYWYRQSLGQGLEFLIYFQGNSAPDKSGLPSDRFSAERTGGSVSTLTIQRTQQEDSAVYLCASSFLSGVLETQYFGPGTRLLVL.

This clonotype was observed a few times. The rearrangement uses TRBV5-1 and TRBJ2-5, with 9 bases aligning to TRBD2. Unmatched junction bases numbered 4, after V lost 3 bases and J lost 1 base. The CDR3 totals 15 residues. Germline loops: CDR1 SGHRS, CDR2 YFSETQ. CDR3 nucleotide sequence: TGCGCCAGCAGCTCGACTAGCGGTGTCCAAGAGACCCAGTACTTC. It translates to CASSSTSGVQETQYF.

Many counts were recorded for this clonotype. The chain couples TRBV6-2 or TRBV6-3 to TRBJ2-1; possibly TRBD2 for D (5 bases). There are 13 residues in the CDR3. CDR1 is MNHEY, CDR2 SVGEGT, per germline. The V end was cut by 2 bases, the J end by 4 bases, with 6 bases between. The CDR3 DNA follows: TGTGCCAGCAGTTACCGGGGTTACAATGAGCAGTTCTTC. It encodes CASSYRGYNEQFF.

This clonotype was seen at least ten times. The chain joins TRBV6-5 to TRBJ1-4, with D hard to call. The length of the CDR3 is 14 residues. Per germline, CDR1 MNHEY and CDR2 SVGAGI. The germline V and J ends were trimmed by 5 bases and 8 bases, with 15 bases remaining between them. CDR3 in DNA: TGTGCCAGCAGTATAAGCCTTGGAGGGGAAAAACTGTTTTTT. Its translation is CASSISLGGEKLFF.

There are many counts of this clonotype. The V and J genes are TRBV5-1 and TRBJ2-2; 8 nucleotides align to TRBD1. The trim removed 3 bases at V and 1 base at J, leaving 2 bases unmatched. Germline lookup yields CDR1 SGHRS and CDR2 YFSETQ. CDR3 length: 15 residues. The CDR3 DNA follows: TGCGCCAGCAGCTCCGGGACAGGGAACACCGGGGAGCTGTTTTTT. It yields the protein CASSSGTGNTGELFF.

This clonotype was observed at least ten times. The chain is built from TRBV6-5 and TRBJ1-1, with 8 bases that match TRBD1. V was clipped by 6 bases and J by 3 bases; unmatched bases: 18. The CDR3 is 18 residues long. CDR1 MNHEY and CDR2 SVGAGI come from the germline V gene. This CDR3 is CASSPMGGDRRLDTEAFF. CDR3 sequence (DNA): TGTGCCAGCAGCCCTATGGGCGGGGACAGGCGACTGGACACTGAAGCTTTCTTT.

This clonotype was observed many times. The chain joins TRBV5-6 to TRBJ2-1; weak D call: TRBD1 (5 bases). V was trimmed by 1 base and J by 5 bases, leaving 10 bases between them. The CDR3 sequence is 14 residues long. The germline V gene encodes CDR1 SGHDT and CDR2 YYEEEE. The CDR3 nucleotides read TGTGCCAGCAGCTTGAGGTGGGGCCACAATGAGCAGTTCTTC. This gives the protein CASSLRWGHNEQFF.

V is TRBV7-9 and J is TRBJ2-1, with D unclear. This CDR3 is built from 12 residues. Trimming took off 5 bases at V and 8 bases at J, with 10 bases between the two ends. Germline CDR1 SEHNR, CDR2 FQNEAQ (reference sequence). The DNA of the CDR3 is TGTGCCAGCAGCCTCCTGAGTGATGAGCAGTTCTTC. It encodes CASSLLSDEQFF.

This clonotype was detected ten times or more. The chain uses TRBV7-2 and TRBJ1-2; D is unclear. The CDR3 has 12 amino acids. The V end lost 5 bases, the J end lost 8 bases, and 12 bases lay between the germline ends. Germline lookup yields CDR1 SGHTA and CDR2 FQGNSA. The CDR3 is CASSISKGGYTF. The CDR3 nucleotides are TGTGCCAGCAGCATTTCTAAGGGAGGCTACACCTTC.

This clonotype was counted only a few times. The chain recombines TRBV20-1 with TRBJ2-7; 11 bases fit TRBD2. Germline V CDR1 and CDR2: DFQATT, SNEGSKA (reference sequence). The CDR3 runs to 14 residues. Trimming removed 6 bases from V and 4 bases from J; junction bases left unmatched: 8. This CDR3 reads CSASGGTSGYEQYF. CDR3 DNA: TGCAGTGCGTCAGGAGGGACTAGCGGTTACGAGCAGTACTTC.

This clonotype has only a few counts. The chain recombines TRBV20-1 with TRBJ2-1; TRBD1 matches at 7 bases. The germline V gene has CDR1 DFQATT and CDR2 SNEGSKA (reference sequence). The CDR3 extends over 16 amino acids. The junction had 10 bases not matched to a gene; V was cut back by 5 bases and J by 0 bases. CDR3 nucleotide sequence: TGCAGTGCTGGTACAGGGGCCCCAGGCTCCTACAATGAGCAGTTCTTC. Its protein product is CSAGTGAPGSYNEQFF.

This clonotype was found many times. The V and J genes are TRBV5-1 and TRBJ2-3; D gene uncertain. The CDR3 totals 16 residues. The V gene's germline CDR1 is SGHRS and CDR2 YFSETQ. V dropped 4 bases and J dropped 4 bases, with 19 bases sitting between them. CDR3 in DNA: TGCGCCAGCAGCCGACGACCGGGCGAGGCCGCAGATACGCAGTATTTT. Encoded protein: CASSRRPGEAADTQYF. Variable domain in full (rest from reference TRBV5-1 and TRBJ2-3): KAGVTQTPRYLIKTRGQQVTLSCSPISGHRSVSWYQQTPGQGLQFLFEYFSETQRNKGNFPGRFSGRQFSNSRSEMNVSTLELGDSALYLCASSRRPGEAADTQYFGPGTRLTVL.

This chain joins TRBV6-5 and TRBJ2-7; 9 bases map to TRBD2. This CDR3 has 15 residues. CDR1 is MNHEY and CDR2 is SVGAGI in the germline V gene. The V gene end was trimmed by 2 bases and the J gene end by 7 bases; junction bases not matched to a gene: 9. CDR3 amino acids: CASSYAAGGPWEQYF. The DNA of the CDR3 is TGTGCCAGCAGTTACGCTGCGGGAGGGCCTTGGGAGCAGTACTTC.

The V gene is TRBV3-1, the J gene TRBJ2-1, with 14 bases lining up with TRBD2. The CDR3 is 17 amino acids. CDR1 and CDR2 from the germline V gene are LGHDT and YNNKEL (reference sequence). After removal of 0 bases from V and 8 bases from J, the junction contained 6 bases not matched to a gene. The CDR3 spells CASSQDRGLAGVHEQFF. CDR3 coding DNA: TGTGCCAGCAGCCAAGATAGGGGACTAGCGGGAGTCCATGAGCAGTTCTTC.

In its sample, this clonotype was seen many times. The rearrangement joins TRBV7-9 to TRBJ2-7; a weak D match, TRBD1 (5 bases). V was clipped by 1 base and J by 4 bases, with 11 bases between them. Per the germline V gene, CDR1 is SEHNR and CDR2 is FQNEAQ (reference sequence). The CDR3 runs to 14 residues. This CDR3 is CASSLVGVLYEQYF. As DNA, the CDR3 is TGTGCCAGCAGCTTAGTAGGGGTTCTATACGAGCAGTACTTC. Full variable domain (remainder filled in from reference TRBV7-9 and TRBJ2-7): DTGVSQNPRHKITKRGQNVTFRCDPISEHNRLYWYRQTLGQGPEFLTYFQNEAQLEKSRLLSDRFSAERPKGSFSTLEIQRTEQGDSAMYLCASSLVGVLYEQYFGPGTRLTVT.